This TCR beta chain was sequenced for a study of T-cell reconstitution after alpha-beta-depleted transplantation in children (TCRdb year 2016). For the study in its entirety: T-cell immune reconstitution after TCRalphabeta/CD19-depleted allogeneic hematopoietic cell transplantation in children was quantitatively tracked in the study by means of TCR repertoire profiling.

This clonotype was counted many times. Its antigen remains unidentified. There are no base qualities to consult, and no much larger clone falls within one base. The V end loses 3 bases and the J end loses 1 base, and a stretch of 9 bases separates them. CDR1 and CDR2 (MNHEY, SVGAGI) derive from the germline V gene. There are 14 amino acids in the CDR3, from cysteine to phenylalanine inclusive. Only the CDR3 DNA stays, 42 bases, in frame from base 1. Library construction relied on PCR. TCRdb names Illumina HiSeq 2500 as the instrument used. Molecular barcoding was employed in the preparation of TCR libraries, with unique molecular identifiers being used to normalize TCRbeta repertoire quantification. TCRdb trimmed public reads at Q25 via fastp, called clones via MiXCR and kept in-frame beta chains. Entries are consolidated by CDR3 protein sequence, retaining the most common genes and DNA. For this sample the table gives a few hundred thousand distinct CDR3 sequences, of which 10% to 15% were detected only once. Around 2.2% of the sample goes to the ten largest clones.

Paper-wide results and their limitations: Over the following months the frequencies of hyperexpanded clones went down, and after one year T-cell counts and TCRbeta diversity were mostly credited to newly produced T cells. In some patients, the high TCRbeta diversity seen at day 60 was put down to recipient T cells and intrathymic progenitors that had survived conditioning. Apparently early alphabetaT-cell count recovery about two months after transplant reportedly relied on only several hundred rapidly expanded clones derived from non-depleted graft cells.

The treatment or condition label here, explained by the study, means: allogeneic hematopoietic cell transplantation with graft depleted of TCRalphabeta T cells and CD19 B cells. The children who served as transplant recipients had been given grafts of TCRalphabeta/CD19-depleted allogeneic hematopoietic cells. Sequenced here: PBMCs, mostly from graft donor cells, sampled 360 days after TCRalphabeta/CD19-depleted stem cell transplant. The sequence was collected from a male patient aged 10 to 17 who had a stem cell transplant for acute myeloid leukemia, so the T cells may come from the graft donor. The chain joins TRBV6-5 to TRBJ1-1, with no D gene named confidently. For the CDR3, the sequence is CASSYFGPNTEAFF. DNA sequence: TGTGCCAGCAGTTATTTCGGCCCGAACACTGAAGCTTTCTTT.